Listed below are T cell receptor beta chains from one sample, sequenced in a study of blood T cells in healthy people across ages. TCRdb re-called the 5' RACE reads with MiXCR, one entry per CDR3 protein. The data show roughly 800,000 distinct CDR3 sequences, with 58% seen just once and about 20% held by the top ten. The sequencing sample was made of blood. These receptors originate from a man younger than 45 in good health. CDR3s include the opening cysteine and the closing phenylalanine or tryptophan. A D gene is named only where the DNA matches it firmly. Not every row has a clone size; where given, it reads once, few, many or a size class.

TRBJ2-5 TRBD2 NA TRBV4-2 TGTGCCAGCGGCCACCCGGCCGCTAGCGGGAGTCTGGGAGAGACCCAGTACTTC CASGHPAASGSLGETQYF
TRBJ2-5 NA once TRBV4-2 TGTGCCAGCAGCCAAGACGTATTTTCGGAGACCCAGTACTTC CASSQDVFSETQYF
TRBJ2-2 NA NA TRBV5-1 TGCGCCAGCAGCCCTAGCTCTAGGGGAGGAGACACCGGGGAGCTGTTTTTT CASSPSSRGGDTGELFF
TRBJ2-5 NA NA TRBV12-3/TRBV12-4 TGTGCCAGCAGTGTAGTCAATGAGCAGTACTTC CASSVVNEQYF
TRBJ2-2 TRBD2 NA TRBV29-1 TGCAGCGTTTATAGCGGGGCCGTCACCGGGGAGCTGTTTTTT CSVYSGAVTGELFF
TRBJ2-3 TRBD2 once TRBV9 TGTGCCAGCAGCGTAGCTAGCGGCGAGACAGATACGCAGTATTTT CASSVASGETDTQYF
TRBJ1-5 NA NA TRBV28 TGTGCCAGCAGTTTAGTTCAGGCTAATCAGCCCCAGCATTTT CASSLVQANQPQHF
TRBJ1-2 NA once TRBV7-9 TGTGCCAGCAGCGACGTACTAGTATATGGCTACACCTTC CASSDVLVYGYTF
TRBJ1-3 TRBD1 once TRBV20-1 TGCAGTGCTCAACGGCGGGACAGCGGAAACACCATATATTTT CSAQRRDSGNTIYF
TRBJ2-5 TRBD2 few TRBV27 TGTGCCAGCAGTTATCACGCTAGCGGGAGGGCCTATGAGACCCAGTACTTC CASSYHASGRAYETQYF
TRBJ2-6 NA few TRBV11-2 TGTGCCACCTACCTTCGAGTGCCTGGGGCCAACGTCCTGACTTTC CATYLRVPGANVLTF
TRBJ2-7 NA NA TRBV7-2 TGTGCCAGCAGCTTAGGACTTCCCTCCTCCTACGAGCAGTACTTC CASSLGLPSSYEQYF
TRBJ2-3 NA NA TRBV29-1 TGCAGCGTTGGCAGGGGAGGGAGCACAGATACGCAGTATTTT CSVGRGGSTDTQYF
TRBJ1-1 NA NA TRBV4-2 TGTGCCAGCAGCCAAGGCAGAGGGGCGAACACTGAAGCTTTCTTT CASSQGRGANTEAFF
TRBJ2-5 TRBD2 few TRBV20-1 TGCAGTGCTAGATTACTAGCGGGGGCGGAGACCCAGTACTTC CSARLLAGAETQYF
TRBJ2-1 NA NA TRBV5-5 TGTGCCAGCAGCTTAGGGGGGAGAGCTGAGCAGTTCTTC CASSLGGRAEQFF
TRBJ2-7 NA NA TRBV29-1 TGCAGCGTTGGAAGGGGTGGCTCCTACGAGCAGTACTTC CSVGRGGSYEQYF
TRBJ2-5 NA NA TRBV20-1 TGCAGTGCGTTGGACGGCCGCCAAGAGACCCAGTACTTC CSALDGRQETQYF
TRBJ1-2 NA NA TRBV19 TGTGCCAGTAGTATTGAGGGATCCTATGGCTACACCTTC CASSIEGSYGYTF
TRBJ1-2 NA NA TRBV28 TGTGCCAGCAGTTTATCGAGGGGCGGCTACACCTTC CASSLSRGGYTF
TRBJ2-5 TRBD2 NA TRBV3-1 TGTGTCAGCAGCGAGGGACTAGCGGGAGAAGAGACCCAGTACTTC CVSSEGLAGEETQYF
TRBJ2-7 NA NA TRBV13 TGTGCCAGCAGCTTAGGCCGGAGGGTAAAGCACGAGCAGTACTTC CASSLGRRVKHEQYF
TRBJ2-1 NA NA TRBV10-3 TGTGCCATCTGTACCGACGCCTCCTACAATGAGCAGTTCTTC CAICTDASYNEQFF
TRBJ1-2 TRBD1 NA TRBV29-1 TGCAGCGTTGGCAGGGGGGAAGATGGCTACACCTTC CSVGRGEDGYTF
TRBJ1-2 TRBD1 NA TRBV25-1 TGTGCCAGCAGTAAGGACAGGGTCGGCTACACCTTC CASSKDRVGYTF
TRBJ1-2 NA once TRBV20-1 TGCAGTGCTAGCCGGGACTCCGGCTATGGCTACACCTTC CSASRDSGYGYTF
TRBJ2-5 NA few TRBV6-5 TGTGCCAGCAGTCGCACCGGGACCCTCCTTGAGACCCAGTACTTC CASSRTGTLLETQYF
TRBJ2-1 NA NA TRBV5-1 TGCGCCAGCAGCTTAGATCTAGCGCCCCCCTACAATGAGCAGTTCTTC CASSLDLAPPYNEQFF
TRBJ2-5 NA NA TRBV12-3/TRBV12-4 TGTGCCAGCAGTTTAGGACGAGACGAGACCCAGTACTTC CASSLGRDETQYF
TRBJ2-4 NA NA TRBV29-1 TGCAGCGTTGGTCAGGAAGCGCAGTACTTC CSVGQEAQYF
TRBJ2-7 TRBD2 NA TRBV28 TGTGCCAGCAGTTTCTTTCGGGAGCGGGATGGCGAGCAGTACTTC CASSFFRERDGEQYF
TRBJ1-2 NA few TRBV3-1 TGTGCCAGCAGCCAATCAGGGGCAGATGGCTACACCTTC CASSQSGADGYTF
TRBJ2-7 NA few TRBV29-1 TGCAGCGTTGTCGGCCAGGGACCCTACGAGCAGTACTTC CSVVGQGPYEQYF
TRBJ2-7 NA NA TRBV5-6 TGTGCCAACAGCTTGGCCGGATCAGAGCAGTACTTC CANSLAGSEQYF
TRBJ2-1 NA NA TRBV28 TGTGCCAGCAGCCCCCATCTAGAAAACAATGAGCAGTTCTTC CASSPHLENNEQFF
TRBJ2-3 TRBD2 NA TRBV5-1 TGCGCCAGCAGCTTGGGAGCGGGAGAGGACACAGATACGCAGTATTTT CASSLGAGEDTDTQYF
TRBJ1-2 TRBD1 few TRBV25-1 TGTGCCACCTCGACAGGGGATGACTATGGCTACACCTTC CATSTGDDYGYTF
TRBJ2-3 NA NA TRBV29-1 TGCAGCGTGGGGACTGCGAATACGCAGTATTTT CSVGTANTQYF
TRBJ2-7 TRBD2 NA TRBV20-1 TGCAGTGCTGTACCGGGACTAGCCTACAGTGAGCAGTACTTC CSAVPGLAYSEQYF
TRBJ2-3 TRBD1 NA TRBV11-2 TGTGCCAGCAGCACGCGGACAGGGTTAGATACGCAGTATTTT CASSTRTGLDTQYF
TRBJ2-3 TRBD2 NA TRBV12-3/TRBV12-4 TGTGCCAGCAGGGCCGGGACTAGCACGTTTCCAGATACGCAGTATTTT CASRAGTSTFPDTQYF
TRBJ2-1 TRBD1 once TRBV7-9 TGTGCCAGCAGCTTTATGAGTCGAACAGGGGGAAATATATACAATGAGCAGTTCTTC CASSFMSRTGGNIYNEQFF
TRBJ2-5 NA NA TRBV20-1 TGCAGTGCTAATGACGGTGGCCAAGAGACCCAGTACTTC CSANDGGQETQYF